The 2 T cell receptor beta chains in this list originate from one sample, sequenced in a study of neoadjuvant anti-PD-1 for oral cavity cancer. The table came from immunoSEQ multiplex PCR; TCRdb's copy has only in-frame clones and leaves some out. The sample consists of just under 70,000 clones, approximately 81% of them appearing once. Noted time point: after neoadjuvant nivolumab, at surgical resection. The sequenced sample was PBMCs, obtained after nivolumab (anti-PD-1) treatment. Receptors were obtained from a person between 35 and 79 years old with oral cavity squamous cell carcinoma.

V and J are TRBV19 and TRBJ1-2; no clear D gene. The CDR3 is 12 amino acids. The germline V and J ends were trimmed by 3 bases and 5 bases, with 7 bases remaining between them. Germline assignment: CDR1 LNHDA and CDR2 SQIVND (reference sequence). The CDR3 reads CASSITDYGYTF. The DNA for the CDR3 is TGTGCCAGTAGTATCACAGATTATGGCTACACCTTC.

This clone occurred a few times. This rearrangement joins TRBV7-6 to TRBJ2-1; 13 bases are shared with TRBD2. The germline V gene has CDR1 SGHVS and CDR2 FNYEAQ. The CDR3 has 16 amino acids. Losses at the gene ends were 3 bases for V and 2 bases for J; bases not matched to a gene: 1. The CDR3 is CASSFGLAGAYNEQFF. The CDR3 bases are TGTGCCAGCAGCTTTGGACTAGCGGGAGCCTACAATGAGCAGTTCTTC. The full variable domain, its missing parts supplied by reference TRBV7-6 and TRBJ2-1, is GAGVSQSPRYKVTKRGQDVALRCDPISGHVSLYWYRQALGQGPEFLTYFNYEAQQDKSGLPNDRFSAERPEGSISTLTIQRTEQRDSAMYRCASSFGLAGAYNEQFFGPGTRLTVL.